These T cell receptor beta chains were read from a single sample in a study of molecular identifiers for immune sequencing clone quantification. MiXCR, applied by TCRdb to the PCR reads, yields one record per CDR3 protein. The repertoire has about 100,000 distinct CDR3 sequences, 36% of them found once; the top ten carry around 4.2%. The sample was naive CD8+ T cells from blood, with Jurkat cell RNA spiked in. These receptors came from a human donor in good health. Some libraries in this study had Jurkat cell RNA spiked in. CDR3s include the opening cysteine and the closing phenylalanine or tryptophan. The D gene is left open where the match is weak. Size is stated for part of the rows, as once, few or many counts, or as a class when the clone is expanded.

abundance,j_gene,v_gene,d_gene,CDR3nt,CDR3aa
.,TRBJ2-1,TRBV7-9,TRBD2,TGTGCCAGCAGGACCGGGACTACGACACGAGGGTCGAATGAGCAGTTCTTC,CASRTGTTTRGSNEQFF
few,TRBJ2-7,TRBV7-2,TRBD2,TGTGCCAGCAGCCCCAAAGGGCTAGCGGGGGCCTACGAGCAGTACTTC,CASSPKGLAGAYEQYF
.,TRBJ2-3,TRBV5-6,.,TGTGCCAGCAACCTCAGACTTCCCTCCACAGATACGCAGTATTTT,CASNLRLPSTDTQYF
few,TRBJ2-3,TRBV14,TRBD2,TGTGCCAGCAGCCAAGATTGGTCTAGCGGGAACACAGATACGCAGTATTTT,CASSQDWSSGNTDTQYF
.,TRBJ1-3,TRBV4-3,.,TGCGCCAGCAGCCAAGATCGTATGAGTGGACAGTGGAACACCATATATTTT,CASSQDRMSGQWNTIYF
.,TRBJ1-2,TRBV7-9,.,TGTGCCAGCCTTGGACAAGGGATAGATGGCTACACCTTC,CASLGQGIDGYTF
few,TRBJ2-1,TRBV25-1,.,TGTGCCAGCAGTCCAGGGATATCGCAGTTCTTC,CASSPGISQFF
.,TRBJ2-5,TRBV28,.,TGTGCCAGCAGTTTTCCGGGGGCGCGGGAGACCCAGTACTTC,CASSFPGARETQYF
.,TRBJ1-6,TRBV9,.,TGTGCCAGCAGCGTCTTACACCGGAATTCACCCCTCCACTTT,CASSVLHRNSPLHF
.,TRBJ2-3,TRBV20-1,.,TGCAGTGCTAGAGATCACGGGGTCCCCATCACAGATACGCAGTATTTT,CSARDHGVPITDTQYF
few,TRBJ2-7,TRBV7-2,.,TGTGCCAGCAGCTTAAGGATCTGCGTCTACGAGCAGTACTTC,CASSLRICVYEQYF
.,TRBJ2-2,TRBV4-3,.,TGCGCCAGCAGCCAAGATGGCAGGACTGGCGGGGAGCTGTTTTTT,CASSQDGRTGGELFF
many,TRBJ2-1,TRBV7-2,.,TGTGCCAGCAGCTTAGGTGTGAGTAATGAGCAGTTCTTC,CASSLGVSNEQFF
.,TRBJ2-5,TRBV5-1,TRBD2,TGCGCCAGCAGCTTGGAGTCGGGGGGGTCGGCAGCGACCCAGTACTTC,CASSLESGGSAATQYF
.,TRBJ2-7,TRBV7-2,.,TGTGCCAGCAGCTTAGCGTCGGACTACGAGCAGTACTTC,CASSLASDYEQYF
few,TRBJ2-3,TRBV12-3/TRBV12-4,.,TGTGCCAGCAGTTTTTCGGTCAGCACAGATACGCAGTATTTT,CASSFSVSTDTQYF
.,TRBJ2-3,TRBV4-1,.,TGCGCCAGCAGCCAGCCACCAGGCACAGATACGCAGTATTTT,CASSQPPGTDTQYF
many,TRBJ2-1,TRBV7-2,TRBD2,TGTGCCAGCAGCTTAGATTTGTGGTACCGGACTAGGGCACAGCATGAGCAGTTCTTC,CASSLDLWYRTRAQHEQFF
.,TRBJ2-3,TRBV28,TRBD2,TGTGCCAGCAGTCCATCTAGCGGGTGGAGCACAGATACGCAGTATTTT,CASSPSSGWSTDTQYF
many,TRBJ2-1,TRBV3-1,.,TGTGCCAGCAGCCTTGGGGGACTTGCCTCCTACAATGAGCAGTTCTTC,CASSLGGLASYNEQFF
.,TRBJ1-5,TRBV7-9,.,TGTGCCAGCAGCTTTGATGGGGGGCCGGTTAGCAATCAGCCCCAGCATTTT,CASSFDGGPVSNQPQHF
few,TRBJ1-2,TRBV7-2,.,TGTGCCAGCAGCTTAGAAGGAGGAGGAGTGGCAGCCTACTATGGCTACACCTTC,CASSLEGGGVAAYYGYTF
many,TRBJ1-2,TRBV10-3,TRBD1,TGTGCCATCAGTGGACAGGGGGCTGGCTACACCTTC,CAISGQGAGYTF
.,TRBJ1-5,TRBV27,TRBD1,TGTGCCAGCAGTGGGGGACAGGGTGGCCAGCCCCAGCATTTT,CASSGGQGGQPQHF
few,TRBJ1-5,TRBV6-2/TRBV6-3,.,TGTGCCAGCAGTTACGTGGGATATCAGCCCCAGCATTTT,CASSYVGYQPQHF
many,TRBJ2-3,TRBV6-1,.,TGTGCCAGCAGCCCTAAAGTGGGTTCGGCAGATACGCAGTATTTT,CASSPKVGSADTQYF